Listed below are T cell receptor beta chains from one sample, sequenced in a study of T cells in Graves' hyperthyroidism and ophthalmopathy. Each CDR3 protein gets one entry after TCRdb re-called the multiplex PCR reads with MiXCR. The table lists over 400,000 distinct CDR3 sequences, 20% to 25% of them singletons. Sequencing was done on a sample of blood. The receptors were gathered from a woman in her seventies with Graves' ophthalmopathy. Each CDR3 is given with its conserved first and last residue. A D gene is named only where the DNA matches it firmly. Size tells how often a clone was seen (once, few, many) or the class of an expanded clone, and some rows leave it out.

TRBV30,TRBJ1-4,few,NA,CALDRQLNEKLFF,TGTGCCCTCGATCGACAGCTTAATGAAAAACTGTTTTTT
TRBV30,TRBJ2-5,few,NA,CAWSVGGAAETQYF,TGTGCCTGGAGTGTTGGAGGGGCGGCTGAGACCCAGTACTTC
TRBV28,TRBJ2-2,NA,TRBD2,CASRSSGQGLTGELFF,TGTGCCAGCAGAAGTAGCGGGCAAGGCCTCACCGGGGAGCTGTTTTTT
TRBV6-6,TRBJ1-2,NA,NA,CASGYSRGANYGYTF,TGTGCCAGCGGTTACTCCCGAGGGGCGAACTATGGCTACACCTTC
TRBV5-1,TRBJ2-7,few,TRBD2,CASRHGLADYEQYF,TGCGCCAGCAGACACGGACTAGCGGACTACGAGCAGTACTTC
TRBV6-2/TRBV6-3,TRBJ2-1,few,TRBD2,CASTLTSGAIDGQFF,TGTGCCAGCACCCTCACTAGCGGGGCTATTGACGGGCAGTTCTTC
TRBV12-3/TRBV12-4,TRBJ2-1,few,TRBD2,CASLPTSGSKNKNEQFF,TGTGCCAGCCTCCCGACTAGCGGGAGCAAGAATAAAAATGAGCAGTTCTTC
TRBV12-3/TRBV12-4,TRBJ1-5,many,NA,CASREGVAAINQPQHF,TGTGCCAGCAGGGAGGGGGTGGCAGCGATCAATCAGCCCCAGCATTTT
TRBV2,TRBJ2-5,few,TRBD2,CASIREGTETQYF,TGTGCCAGCATCAGGGAGGGGACAGAGACCCAGTACTTC
TRBV19,TRBJ2-7,few,NA,CASSSSRGGGAYEQYF,TGTGCCAGTAGCTCCTCCCGAGGGGGGGGCGCCTACGAGCAGTACTTC
TRBV7-9,TRBJ2-1,NA,NA,CASSLGVGLHFDEQFF,TGTGCCAGCAGCTTAGGCGTAGGACTACATTTCGATGAGCAGTTCTTC
TRBV12-3/TRBV12-4,TRBJ1-5,NA,NA,CAGSFGGWNQPQHF,TGTGCCGGCAGTTTTGGGGGGTGGAATCAGCCCCAGCATTTT
TRBV7-2,TRBJ2-7,NA,TRBD2,CASSPGGAGRGYEQYF,TGTGCCAGCAGCCCCGGGGGGGCAGGGCGGGGGTACGAGCAGTACTTC
TRBV2,TRBJ2-3,NA,NA,CASRGLALDTQYF,TGTGCCAGCAGGGGGCTAGCTCTAGATACGCAGTATTTT
TRBV12-3/TRBV12-4,TRBJ1-5,NA,TRBD1,CASSLEGTGVYSNQPQHF,TGTGCCAGCAGTTTAGAGGGGACAGGGGTCTATAGCAATCAGCCCCAGCATTTT
TRBV6-1,TRBJ2-7,NA,TRBD2,CASRAGSGLQYEQYF,TGTGCCAGCAGAGCGGGGTCGGGGCTTCAATACGAGCAGTACTTC
TRBV5-1,TRBJ2-7,NA,TRBD1,CASSQLDRELPEQYF,TGCGCCAGCAGCCAACTGGACAGGGAGCTCCCCGAGCAGTACTTC
TRBV11-2,TRBJ2-1,many,NA,CASSFMAGLSNEQFF,TGTGCCAGCAGCTTCATGGCAGGGTTGAGCAATGAGCAGTTCTTC
TRBV15,TRBJ2-7,NA,NA,CATSKEMGPYEQYF,TGTGCCACCAGCAAAGAAATGGGCCCCTACGAGCAGTACTTC
TRBV5-4,TRBJ1-3,NA,TRBD1,CASSLRQGGIGNTIYF,TGTGCCAGCAGCTTACGGCAGGGGGGAATTGGAAACACCATATATTTT
TRBV6-1,TRBJ2-2,NA,TRBD2,CASSERGLAITGELFF,TGTGCCAGCAGTGAAAGAGGACTAGCGATAACCGGGGAGCTGTTTTTT
TRBV20-1,TRBJ1-1,once,NA,CSAIPGKEAFF,TGCAGTGCTATACCTGGGAAGGAAGCTTTCTTT
TRBV6-2/TRBV6-3,TRBJ2-5,few,TRBD1,CASSYPTGAVNF,TGTGCCAGCAGTTACCCTACAGGGGCCGTAAACTTC
TRBV12-3/TRBV12-4,TRBJ1-6,NA,NA,CASSASLASPLHF,TGTGCCAGCAGTGCGTCCCTGGCGTCACCCCTCCACTTT
TRBV11-1,TRBJ2-1,many,NA,CASSLPSRNEQFF,TGTGCCAGCAGCTTGCCTAGCAGGAATGAGCAGTTCTTC
TRBV4-3,TRBJ1-2,NA,NA,CASSLVGGMDYGYTF,TGCGCCAGCAGCCTGGTCGGAGGGATGGACTATGGCTACACCTTC
TRBV27,TRBJ2-1,NA,TRBD2,CASSPIAGVSNEQFF,TGTGCCAGCAGTCCAATAGCGGGAGTATCAAATGAGCAGTTCTTC
TRBV12-3/TRBV12-4,TRBJ2-2,NA,NA,CASSIHYAVGGELFF,TGTGCCAGCAGTATTCACTACGCCGTGGGCGGGGAGCTGTTTTTT
TRBV28,TRBJ1-5,once,TRBD1,CASKRTGGTQPQHF,TGTGCCAGCAAACGAACAGGGGGCACTCAGCCCCAGCATTTT
TRBV2,TRBJ2-3,many,TRBD2,CASRALAGTDTQYF,TGTGCCAGCAGGGCTCTAGCGGGAACAGATACGCAGTATTTT
TRBV7-9,TRBJ1-2,few,TRBD1,CASNYGTGLGYTF,TGTGCCAGCAACTATGGGACAGGGCTTGGCTACACCTTC
TRBV4-1,TRBJ2-7,NA,TRBD1,CASSHPGQGAYEQYF,TGCGCCAGCAGCCATCCGGGACAGGGGGCCTACGAGCAGTACTTC
TRBV7-2,TRBJ1-2,NA,NA,CASSRGIYASVYGYTF,TGTGCCAGCAGCCGAGGTATATATGCGTCAGTCTATGGCTACACCTTC
TRBV6-6,TRBJ1-2,NA,NA,CASSYSRGILAGYTF,TGTGCCAGCAGTTACTCGAGGGGTATTTTGGCTGGCTACACCTTC
TRBV9,TRBJ2-3,few,TRBD2,CASSVGGVRSTDTQYF,TGTGCCAGCAGCGTCGGGGGGGTCAGGTCGACAGATACGCAGTATTTT
TRBV28,TRBJ2-7,many,TRBD1,CASSSPETGESYEQYF,TGTGCCAGCAGTTCCCCTGAGACAGGGGAATCCTACGAGCAGTACTTC
TRBV7-2,TRBJ2-5,NA,NA,CATLARQGRMYF,TGTGCCACGTTGGCGAGACAAGGAAGAATGTACTTC